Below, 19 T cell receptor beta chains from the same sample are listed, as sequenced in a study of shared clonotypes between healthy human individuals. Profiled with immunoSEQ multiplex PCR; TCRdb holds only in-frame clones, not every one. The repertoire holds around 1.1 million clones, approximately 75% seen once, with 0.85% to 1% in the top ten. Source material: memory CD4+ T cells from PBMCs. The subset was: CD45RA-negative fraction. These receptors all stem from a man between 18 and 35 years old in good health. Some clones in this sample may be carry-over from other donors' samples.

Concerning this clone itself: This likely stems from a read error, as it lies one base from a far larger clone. The CDR3 region is CASSQDLGALREQYF. CDR3 nucleotides: TGCGCCAGCAGCCAAGATCTCGGGGCCTTGCGGGAGCAGTACTTC. The genes are TRBV4-3 and TRBJ2-7; D is perhaps TRBD1 or TRBD2 (5 bases each). CDR1 is LGHNA and CDR2 is YSLEER in the germline V gene. Trimming removed 0 bases at V and 7 bases at J, with 16 bases between. This CDR3 is 15 amino acids long.

The CDR3 DNA reads as TGCGCCAGCAGCCCAGGAACAGGGGGAGTCTACGAGCAGTACTTC. It codes for CASSPGTGGVYEQYF. The chain joins TRBV5-1 to TRBJ2-7; TRBD1 matches at 8 bases. The CDR3 spans 15 residues. Per germline, CDR1 SGHRS and CDR2 YFSETQ. V lost 4 bases to trimming and J lost 3 bases; unmatched junction nucleotides: 9.

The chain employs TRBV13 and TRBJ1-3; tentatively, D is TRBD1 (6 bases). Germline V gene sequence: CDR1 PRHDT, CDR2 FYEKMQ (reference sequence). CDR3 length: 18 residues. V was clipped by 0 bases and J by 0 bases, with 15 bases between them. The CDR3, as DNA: TGTGCCAGCAGCTTAGGGTCAGGGGCCCGCGACTCTGGAAACACCATATATTTT. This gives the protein CASSLGSGARDSGNTIYF.

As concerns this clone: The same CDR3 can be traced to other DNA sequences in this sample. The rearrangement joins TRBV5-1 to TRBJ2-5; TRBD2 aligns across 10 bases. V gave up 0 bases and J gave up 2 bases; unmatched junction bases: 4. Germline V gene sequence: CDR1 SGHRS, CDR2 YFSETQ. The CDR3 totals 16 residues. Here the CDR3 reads CASSLGASGRQETQYF. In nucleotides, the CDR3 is TGCGCCAGCAGCTTGGGGGCTAGCGGGAGACAAGAGACCCAGTACTTC.

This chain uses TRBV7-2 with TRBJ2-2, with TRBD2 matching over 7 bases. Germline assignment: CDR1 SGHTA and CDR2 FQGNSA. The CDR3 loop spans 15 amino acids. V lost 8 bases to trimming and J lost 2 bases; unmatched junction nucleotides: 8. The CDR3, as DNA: TGTGCCAGCCGATTAGCGGGCACTAACACCGGGGAGCTGTTTTTT. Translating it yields CASRLAGTNTGELFF.

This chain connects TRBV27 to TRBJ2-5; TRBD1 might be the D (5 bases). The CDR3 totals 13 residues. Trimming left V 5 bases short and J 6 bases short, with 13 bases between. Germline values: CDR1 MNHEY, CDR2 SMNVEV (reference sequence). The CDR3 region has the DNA TGTGCCAGCAGTCCTCAGGGTCGGAAGACCCAGTACTTC. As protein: CASSPQGRKTQYF.

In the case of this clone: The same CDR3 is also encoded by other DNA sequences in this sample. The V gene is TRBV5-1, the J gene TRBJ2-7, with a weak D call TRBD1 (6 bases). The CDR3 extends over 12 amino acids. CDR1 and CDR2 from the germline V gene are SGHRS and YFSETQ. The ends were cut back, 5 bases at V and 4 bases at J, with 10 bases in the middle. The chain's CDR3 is CASSQQGYEQYF. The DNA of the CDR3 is TGCGCCAGCAGTCAACAGGGTTACGAGCAGTACTTC.

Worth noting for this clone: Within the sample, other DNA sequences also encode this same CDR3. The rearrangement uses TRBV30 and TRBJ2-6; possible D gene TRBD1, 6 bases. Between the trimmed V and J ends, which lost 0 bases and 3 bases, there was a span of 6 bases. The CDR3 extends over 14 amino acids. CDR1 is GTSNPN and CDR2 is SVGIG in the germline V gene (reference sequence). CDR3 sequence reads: CAWSVGGGANVLTF. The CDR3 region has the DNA TGTGCCTGGAGTGTAGGGGGTGGGGCCAACGTCCTGACTTTC.

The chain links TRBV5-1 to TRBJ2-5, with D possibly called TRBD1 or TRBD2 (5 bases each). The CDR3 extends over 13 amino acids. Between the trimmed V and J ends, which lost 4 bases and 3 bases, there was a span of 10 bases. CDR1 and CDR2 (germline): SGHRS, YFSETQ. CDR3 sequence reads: CASSRGDKETQYF. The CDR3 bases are TGCGCCAGCAGCCGAGGGGATAAAGAGACCCAGTACTTC.

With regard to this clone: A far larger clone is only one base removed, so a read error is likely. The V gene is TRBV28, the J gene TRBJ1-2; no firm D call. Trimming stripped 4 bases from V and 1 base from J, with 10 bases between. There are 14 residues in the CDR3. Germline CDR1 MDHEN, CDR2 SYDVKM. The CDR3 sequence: CASSSSTLNYGYTF. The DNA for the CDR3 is TGTGCCAGCAGTTCTTCCACTCTTAACTATGGCTACACCTTC.

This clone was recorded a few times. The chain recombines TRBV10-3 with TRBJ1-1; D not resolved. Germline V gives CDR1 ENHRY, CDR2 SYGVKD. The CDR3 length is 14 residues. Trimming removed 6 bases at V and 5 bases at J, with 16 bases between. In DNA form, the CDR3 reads TGTGCCATCAGAGAGCATGGTGCAGCGACTGAAGCTTTCTTT. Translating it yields CAIREHGAATEAFF.

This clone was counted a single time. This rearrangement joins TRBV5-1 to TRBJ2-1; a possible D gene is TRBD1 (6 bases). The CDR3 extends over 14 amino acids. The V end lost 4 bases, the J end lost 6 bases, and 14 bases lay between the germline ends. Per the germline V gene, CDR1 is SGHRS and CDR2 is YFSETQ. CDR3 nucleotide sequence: TGCGCCAGCAGCACTAACACAGGGATCAATGAGCAGTTCTTC. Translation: CASSTNTGINEQFF.

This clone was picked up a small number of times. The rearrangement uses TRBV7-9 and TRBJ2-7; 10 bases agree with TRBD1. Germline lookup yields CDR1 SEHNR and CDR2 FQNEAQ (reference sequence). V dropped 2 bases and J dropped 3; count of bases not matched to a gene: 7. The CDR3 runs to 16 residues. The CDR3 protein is CASSLLLRDRGYEQYF. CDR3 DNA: TGTGCCAGCAGCTTACTACTTCGGGACAGGGGCTACGAGCAGTACTTC.

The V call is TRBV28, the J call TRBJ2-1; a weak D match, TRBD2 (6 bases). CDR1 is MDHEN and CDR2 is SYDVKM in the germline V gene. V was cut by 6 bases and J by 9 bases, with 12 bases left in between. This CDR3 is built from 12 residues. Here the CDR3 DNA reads TGTGCCAGCAGACGGGACTCCCCTGAGCAGTTCTTC. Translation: CASRRDSPEQFF.

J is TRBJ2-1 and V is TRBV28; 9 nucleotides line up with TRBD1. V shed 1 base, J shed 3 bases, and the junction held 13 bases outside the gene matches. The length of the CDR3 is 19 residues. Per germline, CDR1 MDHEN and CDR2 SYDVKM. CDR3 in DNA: TGTGCCAGCAGTTTATTGGACAGGGGCTTGGCGGGAGACTACAATGAGCAGTTCTTC. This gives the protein CASSLLDRGLAGDYNEQFF.

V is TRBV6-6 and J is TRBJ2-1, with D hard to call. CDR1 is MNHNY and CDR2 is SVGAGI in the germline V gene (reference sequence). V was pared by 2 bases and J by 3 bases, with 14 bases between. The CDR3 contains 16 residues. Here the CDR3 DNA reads TGTGCCAGCAGTTACCCCCTCTATGGCGGCTACAATGAGCAGTTCTTC. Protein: CASSYPLYGGYNEQFF.

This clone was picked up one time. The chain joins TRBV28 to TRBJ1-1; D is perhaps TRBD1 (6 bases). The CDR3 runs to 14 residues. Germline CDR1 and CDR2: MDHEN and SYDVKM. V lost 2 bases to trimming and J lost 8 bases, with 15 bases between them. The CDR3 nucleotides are TGTGCCAGCAGTTTACATCAGGGGTGGTCAGAAGCTTTCTTT. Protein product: CASSLHQGWSEAFF.

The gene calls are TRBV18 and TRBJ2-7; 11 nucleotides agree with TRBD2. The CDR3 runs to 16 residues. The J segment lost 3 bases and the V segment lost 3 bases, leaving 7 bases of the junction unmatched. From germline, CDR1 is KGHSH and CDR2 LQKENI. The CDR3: CASSPFTSGGNYEQYF. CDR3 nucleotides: TGTGCCAGCTCACCGTTTACTAGCGGGGGCAACTACGAGCAGTACTTC.

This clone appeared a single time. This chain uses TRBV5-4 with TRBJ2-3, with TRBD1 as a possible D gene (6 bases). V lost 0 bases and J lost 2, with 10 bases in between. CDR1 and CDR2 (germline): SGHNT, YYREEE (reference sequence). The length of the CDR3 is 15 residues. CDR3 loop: CASSLGGQNTDTQYF. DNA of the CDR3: TGTGCCAGCAGCTTGGGAGGACAGAACACAGATACGCAGTATTTT.